A single sample gave rise to the 20 T cell receptor beta chains below, sequenced in a study of vaccination effects on CD4 cells after COVID-19. Produced via immunoSEQ multiplex PCR; TCRdb's table is partial and in-frame only. Here the sample spans about 43,000 clones, roughly 72% being singletons. Viral peptide pools were used in the ViraFEST assay to expand antigen-specific CD4+ T cells, and sequencing came afterward. Following culture for around 9 days, CD4+ T cells were isolated. Among the vaccine recipients, none had a prior SARS-CoV-2 infection, and nucleocapsid antibodies were negative. The antigens for these receptors are not known. This sample comprised CD4+ T cells from PBMCs cultured with SARS-CoV-2 spike peptides, obtained before COVID-19 vaccination. These receptors originate from a human donor who received a COVID-19 vaccine.

In this sample, this clone turned up a few times. V usage is TRBV4-1 and J usage is TRBJ2-2; no definite D call. The CDR3 sequence is 14 residues long. The V and J ends lost 3 bases and 0 bases respectively, with 5 bases between them. Germline V gives CDR1 MGHRA, CDR2 YSYEKL. CDR3 coding DNA: TGCGCCAGCAGCCAGGAGCCGAACACCGGGGAGCTGTTTTTT. Amino acid sequence: CASSQEPNTGELFF.

The chain is built from TRBV5-1 and TRBJ2-2; D is unclear. The CDR3 loop spans 16 amino acids. The V gene's germline CDR1 is SGHRS and CDR2 YFSETQ. Trimming stripped 2 bases from V and 1 base from J, with 12 bases between. The CDR3 sequence: CASSLVSPRNTGELFF. The CDR3 DNA reads TGCGCCAGCAGCTTAGTCAGCCCGAGGAACACCGGGGAGCTGTTTTTT.

V usage is TRBV5-6 and J usage is TRBJ2-2; no clear D gene. Deletions cut 2 bases from V and 0 bases from J, with 8 bases between. This CDR3 is built from 15 residues. Germline V gene data show CDR1 as SGHDT and CDR2 as YYEEEE. In DNA form, the CDR3 reads TGTGCCAGCAGCTTCGGTGGGACGAACACCGGGGAGCTGTTTTTT. Translating gives CASSFGGTNTGELFF.

The rearrangement uses TRBV11-2 and TRBJ2-7, with unresolved D. CDR1 is SGHAT, CDR2 FQNNGV, per germline. V shed 2 bases and J shed 3 bases, with 8 bases lying between them. CDR3 size: 13 residues. The CDR3, as DNA: TGTGCCAGCAGCTTATCCAGCGTCTACGAGCAGTACGTC. Translation gives CASSLSSVYEQYV.

In its sample, this clone was seen a few times. The J gene is TRBJ2-1, the V gene TRBV24-1; 11 nucleotides agree with TRBD2. The CDR3 runs to 17 residues. Trimming cost V 3 bases and J 0 bases; bases outside gene matches: 3. Germline lookup yields CDR1 KGHDR and CDR2 SFDVKD. The CDR3 sequence is CATSDLAGGLSYNEQFF. CDR3 coding DNA: TGTGCCACCAGTGATCTAGCGGGGGGCCTCTCCTACAATGAGCAGTTCTTC.

V gene TRBV6-2 or TRBV6-3 combines with J gene TRBJ2-2; no clear D gene. The germline gives CDR1 MNHEY, CDR2 SVGEGT. The CDR3 is made up of 12 amino acids. V shed 6 bases and J shed 7 bases, with 9 bases lying between them. CDR3 nucleotides: TGTGCCAGCAGCCCTCTGGGCGGGGAGCTGTTTTTT. Translating it yields CASSPLGGELFF.

About this clone itself: Other nucleotide sequences in the sample specify the same CDR3. This chain connects TRBV18 to TRBJ2-1; perhaps TRBD1 as D (5 bases). CDR3 length equals 15 residues. V gave up 2 bases and J gave up 0 bases, with 8 bases separating them. CDR1 KGHSH and CDR2 LQKENI come from the germline V gene. CDR3 in DNA: TGTGCCAGCTCACCATCAGGGTTCTCCTACAATGAGCAGTTCTTC. This sequence encodes CASSPSGFSYNEQFF. Based on the CDR3 plus reference TRBV18 and TRBJ2-1, the full variable domain is NAGVMQNPRHLVRRRGQEARLRCSPMKGHSHVYWYRQLPEEGLKFMVYLQKENIIDESGMPKERFSAEFPKEGPSILRIQQVVRGDSAAYFCASSPSGFSYNEQFFGPGTRLTVL.

This chain uses TRBV6-5 with TRBJ1-4, with D possibly matching TRBD1 (5 bases). CDR1 and CDR2 (germline): MNHEY, SVGAGI. The V and J ends lost 2 bases and 0 bases respectively, with 7 bases between them. This CDR3 comprises 15 residues. CDR3 in DNA: TGTGCCAGCAGTTACAGGGGATCAACTAATGAAAAACTGTTTTTT. Translated, it gives CASSYRGSTNEKLFF.

The chain joins TRBV6-5 to TRBJ1-2; 10 nucleotides line up with TRBD1. The CDR3 runs 13 residues. Trimming took 6 bases from V and 6 from J; bases not matched to a gene: 4. Germline lookup yields CDR1 MNHEY and CDR2 SVGAGI. CDR3 loop: CASSYDRGHGYTF. CDR3 in DNA: TGTGCCAGCAGCTACGACAGGGGGCATGGCTACACCTTC.

The genes are TRBV3-1 (or the pseudogene TRBV3-2) and TRBJ2-5; 7 bases line up with TRBD2. Germline loops: CDR1 LGHDT, CDR2 YNNKEL (reference sequence). This CDR3 has 15 residues. V lost 8 bases, J lost 5 bases, and 14 bases stayed unmatched. CDR3 DNA sequence: TGTGCCAGCGCCACGTGGAGCGGGGCTCAGGAGACCCAGTACTTC. Translation: CASATWSGAQETQYF.

This clone occurred once. The CDR3 DNA is TGTGCCAGCAGCGAGGCCGAGCTTAACACTGAAGCTTTCTTT. Translating gives CASSEAELNTEAFF. The chain couples TRBV2 to TRBJ1-1; D is unresolved. The CDR3 spans 14 residues. Germline lookup yields CDR1 SNHLY and CDR2 FYNNEI. V lost 6 bases, J lost 2 bases, and 13 bases lay in between.

This clone has only one observation. The germline gene is not matched at one end of the junction; a read error may be the cause. The chain carries TRBV6-2 or TRBV6-3 and TRBJ2-1; no clear D. The germline gives CDR1 MNHEY, CDR2 SVGEGT. The CDR3 is made up of 15 amino acids. CDR3 loop: CASRYLGTSYNEQFF. CDR3 DNA sequence: TGTGCCAGCAGATACTTAGGCACCTCCTACAATGAGCAGTTCTTC.

The chain recombines TRBV10-3 with TRBJ1-5, with 7 nucleotides matching TRBD1. The CDR3 is 13 residues long. V trimming: 5 bases; J trimming: 4 bases; junction bases outside the gene matches: 2. Germline assignment: CDR1 ENHRY and CDR2 SYGVKD. The CDR3 nucleotides read TGTGCCATCAGTAGGGACAGTAATCAGCCCCAGCATTTT. Translated: CAISRDSNQPQHF.

This chain joins TRBV20-1 and TRBJ2-3; D possibly corresponds to TRBD2 (5 bases). CDR1 is DFQATT, CDR2 SNEGSKA, per germline (reference sequence). This CDR3 contains 12 residues. V dropped 3 bases and J dropped 6 bases, with 10 bases sitting between them. The CDR3 DNA is TGCAGTGCTAGTGGTCGAGGGGATACGCAGTATTTT. Translating gives CSASGRGDTQYF.

This clone occurred a few times. The chain combines TRBV4-1 with TRBJ1-6, with D perhaps matching TRBD1 (6 bases). Trimming cost V 4 bases and J 11 bases, with 18 bases left between them. Germline V CDR1 and CDR2: MGHRA, YSYEKL. CDR3 length: 15 residues. CDR3 residues: CASSPAPTGLAPLHF. DNA for the CDR3: TGCGCCAGCAGCCCCGCACCGACAGGTCTGGCACCCCTCCACTTT.

J is TRBJ2-1 and V is TRBV5-1; a possible D gene is TRBD1 (7 bases). The germline V gene encodes CDR1 SGHRS and CDR2 YFSETQ. Trimming cost V 4 bases and J 8 bases, with 13 bases left between them. The CDR3 is 13 amino acids. The CDR3 reads CASSGAGGHEQFF. For the CDR3, the DNA is TGCGCCAGCAGCGGTGCAGGGGGGCATGAGCAGTTCTTC.

The rearrangement joins TRBV5-1 to TRBJ2-5; no clear D. Germline CDR1 is SGHRS and CDR2 is YFSETQ. CDR3 length: 13 amino acids. Trimming took off 0 bases at V and 5 bases at J, with 8 bases between the two ends. This CDR3 reads CASSLALGETQYF. As DNA, the CDR3 is TGCGCCAGCAGCTTGGCGCTTGGGGAGACCCAGTACTTC.

This chain connects TRBV28 to TRBJ2-3; no clear D gene. V lost 3 bases to trimming and J lost 0 bases, with 10 bases between them. The CDR3 is 15 amino acids. CDR1 and CDR2 from the germline V gene are MDHEN and SYDVKM. DNA of the CDR3: TGTGCCAGCAGTTTTGCCACAGCTAGCACAGATACGCAGTATTTT. This sequence encodes CASSFATASTDTQYF. Supplemented by reference TRBV28 and TRBJ2-3, the full variable domain reads DVKVTQSSRYLVKRTGEKVFLECVQDMDHENMFWYRQDPGLGLRLIYFSYDVKMKEKGDIPEGYSVSREKKERFSLILESASTNQTSMYLCASSFATASTDTQYFGPGTRLTVL.

The CDR3 DNA is TGTGCCAGCAGCTTGGGGGCGGGGCTGAGCTACGAGCAGTACGTC. The encoded protein is CASSLGAGLSYEQYV. The chain employs TRBV5-5 and TRBJ2-7; possibly TRBD2 for D (6 bases). CDR1 SGHKS and CDR2 YYEKEE come from the germline V gene (reference sequence). The V end lost 0 bases, the J end lost 3 bases, and 13 bases lay between the germline ends. The CDR3 spans 15 residues.

The CDR3 spells CASSLEPFSGNTIYF. In DNA, the CDR3 is TGTGCCAGCAGCTTGGAACCATTCTCTGGAAACACCATATATTTT. The chain uses TRBV5-4 and TRBJ1-3, with no clear D. The CDR3 runs 15 residues. V lost 0 bases and J 0 bases, leaving 7 bases between the germline ends. The V gene's germline CDR1 is SGHNT and CDR2 YYREEE (reference sequence). Supplemented by reference TRBV5-4 and TRBJ1-3, the full variable domain reads ETGVTQSPTHLIKTRGQQVTLRCSSQSGHNTVSWYQQALGQGPQFIFQYYREEENGRGNFPPRFSGLQFPNYSSELNVNALELDDSALYLCASSLEPFSGNTIYFGEGSWLTVV.